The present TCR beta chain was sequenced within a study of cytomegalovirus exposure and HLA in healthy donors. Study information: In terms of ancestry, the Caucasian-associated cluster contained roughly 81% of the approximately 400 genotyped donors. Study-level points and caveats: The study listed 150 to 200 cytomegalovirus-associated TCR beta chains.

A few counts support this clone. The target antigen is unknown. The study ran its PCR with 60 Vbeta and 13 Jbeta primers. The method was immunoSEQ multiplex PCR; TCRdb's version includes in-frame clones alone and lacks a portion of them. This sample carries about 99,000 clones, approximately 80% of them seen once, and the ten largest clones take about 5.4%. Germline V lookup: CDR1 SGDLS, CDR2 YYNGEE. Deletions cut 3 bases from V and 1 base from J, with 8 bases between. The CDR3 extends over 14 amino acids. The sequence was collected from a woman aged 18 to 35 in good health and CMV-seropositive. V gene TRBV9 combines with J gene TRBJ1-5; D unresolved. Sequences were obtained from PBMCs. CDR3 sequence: CASSGGQSNQPQHF. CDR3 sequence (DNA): TGTGCCAGCAGCGGTGGCCAGAGCAATCAGCCCCAGCATTTT.